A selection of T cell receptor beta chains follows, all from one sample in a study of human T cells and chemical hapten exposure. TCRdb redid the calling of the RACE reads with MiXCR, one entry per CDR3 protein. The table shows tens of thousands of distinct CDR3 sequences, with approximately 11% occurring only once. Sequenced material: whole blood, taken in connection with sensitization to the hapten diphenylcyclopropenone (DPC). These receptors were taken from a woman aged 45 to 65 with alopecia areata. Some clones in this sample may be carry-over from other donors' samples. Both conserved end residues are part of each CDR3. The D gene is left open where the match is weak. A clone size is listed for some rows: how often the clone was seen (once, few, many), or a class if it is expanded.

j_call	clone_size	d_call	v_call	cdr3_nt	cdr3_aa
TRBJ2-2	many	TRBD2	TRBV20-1	TGCAGTGCTAGAACGGGAGGGGACACCGGGGAGCTGTTTTTT	CSARTGGDTGELFF
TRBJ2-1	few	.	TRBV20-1	TGCAGTTCTCCGCCTGGGGATGAGCAGTTCTTC	CSSPPGDEQFF
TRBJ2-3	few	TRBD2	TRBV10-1	TGCGCCAGCAGGTCGCGGGGGACCACAGATACGCAGTATTTT	CASRSRGTTDTQYF
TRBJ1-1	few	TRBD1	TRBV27	TGTGCCAGCAAGTCCCGACAGGGGGAATCCACTGAAGCTTTCTTT	CASKSRQGESTEAFF
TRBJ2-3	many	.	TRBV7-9	TGTGCCAGCAGCTTATGGGGATCCACAGATACGCAGTATTTT	CASSLWGSTDTQYF
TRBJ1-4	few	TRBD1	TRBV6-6	TGTGCCAGCAGTTCCCAGGGGGGTATTGAAAAACTGTTTTTT	CASSSQGGIEKLFF
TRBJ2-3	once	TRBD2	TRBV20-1	TGCAGTGCTAGAGCAATGACTAGCGGGGCCCTTGCGACGCAGTATTTT	CSARAMTSGALATQYF
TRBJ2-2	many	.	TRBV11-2	TGTGCCAGCAGCTTGCAGCGGTCGAACACCGGGGAGCTGTTTTTT	CASSLQRSNTGELFF
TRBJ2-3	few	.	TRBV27	TGTGCCAGCAGTGGCGCGGGGGCTCAACCAGATACGCAGTATTTT	CASSGAGAQPDTQYF
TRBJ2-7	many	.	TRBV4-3	TGCGCCAGCAGCCAAGGGAGTAGAAGCGGGGAGCAGTACTTC	CASSQGSRSGEQYF
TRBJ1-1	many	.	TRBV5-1	TGCGCCAGCAGACGCGTTAAGGGTTCTGAAGCTTTCTTT	CASRRVKGSEAFF
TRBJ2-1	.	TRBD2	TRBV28	TGTGCCACCACTTTGAGCGGGGCGGCCCGGGAGCAGTTCTTC	CATTLSGAAREQFF
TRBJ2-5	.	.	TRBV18	TGTGCCAGCTCACCTCTACTAAGGCCCCAAGAGACCCAGTACTTC	CASSPLLRPQETQYF
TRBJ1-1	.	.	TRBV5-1	TGCGCCAGCAGCTCGGAGACTCTGAACACTGAAGCTTTCTTT	CASSSETLNTEAFF
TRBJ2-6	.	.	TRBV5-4	TGTGCCAGCAGCCCGAACTCTGGGGCCAACGTCCTGACTTTC	CASSPNSGANVLTF
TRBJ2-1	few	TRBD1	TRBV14	TGTGCCAGCAGCCAAGAAGGGGACAGGCCAAACCTCCTAGTTACTCCCTACAATGAGCAGTTCTTC	CASSQEGDRPNLLVTPYNEQFF
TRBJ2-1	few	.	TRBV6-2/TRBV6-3	TGTGCCAGCAGCAACGGTCCCGCGGGGCGAGGGCAGTTCTTC	CASSNGPAGRGQFF
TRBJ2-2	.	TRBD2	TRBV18	TGTGCCAGCTCACAGGGACTAGCGGACACCGGGGAGCTGTTTTTT	CASSQGLADTGELFF
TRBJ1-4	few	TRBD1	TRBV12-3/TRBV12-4	TGTGCCAGCAGTTCAATCCTTGGACAGGGGGCTAATGAAAAACTGTTTTTT	CASSSILGQGANEKLFF
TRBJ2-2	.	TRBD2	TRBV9	TGTGCCAGCGCTCGTCTAGCGGGCGACACCGGGGAGCTGTTTTTT	CASARLAGDTGELFF
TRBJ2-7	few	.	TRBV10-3	TGTGCCATCAGTGATCAGGCAAGCTACGAGCAGTACTTC	CAISDQASYEQYF
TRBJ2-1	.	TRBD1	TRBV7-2	TGTGCCAGCAGCTTAGGGGGGACAGGGGTCGGTGAGCAGTTCTTC	CASSLGGTGVGEQFF
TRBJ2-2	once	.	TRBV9	TGTGCCAGCAACGTAGGTGCTGCGAACACCGGGGAGCTGTTTTTT	CASNVGAANTGELFF
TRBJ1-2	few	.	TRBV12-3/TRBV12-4	TGTGCCAGCAGTTTAGAGGGGGATCGTGGCTACACCTTC	CASSLEGDRGYTF
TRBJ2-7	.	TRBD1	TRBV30	TGTGCCTGGAAGGGACAGGGGCGATACGAGCAGTACTTC	CAWKGQGRYEQYF
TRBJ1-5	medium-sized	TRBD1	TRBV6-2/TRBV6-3	TGTGCCAGCAGCAGGACAGGGTGGACTCATCAGCCCCAGCATTTT	CASSRTGWTHQPQHF
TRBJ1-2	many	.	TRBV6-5	TGTGCCAGCAAAACCGGGACGCCGTTCGATGGCTACACCTTC	CASKTGTPFDGYTF
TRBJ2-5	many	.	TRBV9	TGTGCCAGCAGCGTCAACAGCCAAGAGACCCAGTACTTC	CASSVNSQETQYF
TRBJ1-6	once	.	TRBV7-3	TGTGCCAGCAGCTCGACCCCCTCTAATTCACCCCTCCACTTT	CASSSTPSNSPLHF
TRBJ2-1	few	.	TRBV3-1	TGTGCCAGCAGCCAGCAGGTCGGGGGGCAGTTCTTC	CASSQQVGGQFF
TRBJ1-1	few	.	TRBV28	TGTGCCAGCAGTCACACTGGGACTGAAGCTTTCTTT	CASSHTGTEAFF
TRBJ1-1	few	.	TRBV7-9	TGTGCCAGCAGTTCCTCTGAGGGGACTGAAGCTTTCTTT	CASSSSEGTEAFF
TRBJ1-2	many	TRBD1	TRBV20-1	TGCAGTGCGACACAGGGGCAAGGCTATGGCTACACCTTC	CSATQGQGYGYTF
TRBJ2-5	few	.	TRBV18	TGTGCCAGCTCACCAAGGAGCGGATCACAAGAGACCCAGTACTTC	CASSPRSGSQETQYF
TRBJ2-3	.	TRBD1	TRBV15	TGTGCCACCAGCAGAGATAGGGGGCAAGGCACAGATACGCAGTATTTT	CATSRDRGQGTDTQYF
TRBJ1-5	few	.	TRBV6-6	TGTGCCAGCAGTAACGGGTTACAGGTTAATAGCAATCAGCCCCAGCATTTT	CASSNGLQVNSNQPQHF
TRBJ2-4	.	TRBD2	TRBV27	TGTGCCAGCAGTCCCTCTAGCGGAGCCAAAAACATTCAGTACTTC	CASSPSSGAKNIQYF
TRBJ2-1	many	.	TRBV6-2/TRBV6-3	TGTGCCAGCAGTGATCGAAACAGGTACAATGAGCAGTTCTTC	CASSDRNRYNEQFF
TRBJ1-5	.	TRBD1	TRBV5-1	TGCGCCAGCAGCCCTACACCGGACAGGGCTGGGAATCAGCCCCAGCATTTT	CASSPTPDRAGNQPQHF
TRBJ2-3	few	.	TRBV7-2	TGTGCCAGCAGCTTAGCCTTTTCCGATACGCAGTATTTT	CASSLAFSDTQYF
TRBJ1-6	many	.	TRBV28	TGTGCCAGCACCGTCGGGGGAACAAAAAATTCACCCCTCCACTTT	CASTVGGTKNSPLHF